This T cell receptor beta chain is drawn from a study of control samples from healthy donors and cancer patients. With respect to this clone: Different DNA sequences within this sample yield the same CDR3.

The CDR3 consists of 17 residues. Germline CDR1 WNHNN, CDR2 SYGVQD (reference sequence). V was clipped by 7 bases and J by 5 bases, with 27 bases between them. The data were produced by immunoSEQ multiplex PCR, yet TCRdb's version contains in-frame clones alone and is incomplete. The table shows 75,000 to 90,000 clones, with approximately 90% occurring only once. This chain connects TRBV10-1 to TRBJ2-7, with D tentatively TRBD2 (6 bases). This receptor was identified in a man between 50 and 59 years old in good health. Sequencing was carried out using blood. The CDR3 spells CASKWGVGGEVLNEQYF. As DNA, the CDR3 is TGCGCCAGCAAGTGGGGGGTGGGGGGTGAGGTCCTAAACGAGCAGTACTTC.